These T cell receptor beta chains were read from a single sample in a study of T cell repertoires in cytomegalovirus infection. Which antigens these TCRs recognize remains unknown. TCRdb ran MiXCR on the reads and lists one entry per CDR3 protein. The sample carries roughly 860,000 distinct CDR3 sequences, around a third recorded once. The sequencing used cultured CD8+ T cells from PBMCs, collected from culture after CMV antigen stimulation. The receptors were sampled from a human donor in good health (CMV status not recorded). Some clones in this sample may be carry-over from other donors' samples. Both conserved end residues are part of each CDR3. The order of the fields is D gene, clone size, V gene, J gene, CDR3 DNA, CDR3 protein. D genes are given only for firm matches. Only part of the rows carry a size: once, few, many, or a class if the clone is expanded.

D gene: .; clone size: .; V gene: TRBV4-1; J gene: TRBJ1-4; CDR3 DNA: TGCGCCAGCAGCCAAGAGGCTGAAAAACTGTTTTTT; CDR3 protein: CASSQEAEKLFF
D gene: .; clone size: many; V gene: TRBV7-2; J gene: TRBJ1-5; CDR3 DNA: TGTGCCAGCAGCTTAGGGGTGAATAGCAATCAGCCCCAGCATTTT; CDR3 protein: CASSLGVNSNQPQHF
D gene: .; clone size: once; V gene: TRBV5-4; J gene: TRBJ2-3; CDR3 DNA: TGTGCCAGCAGCTTGTTATTTGGCTTCAATGATACGCAGTATTTT; CDR3 protein: CASSLLFGFNDTQYF
D gene: .; clone size: .; V gene: TRBV6-1; J gene: TRBJ1-1; CDR3 DNA: TGTGCCAGCAGTGCGGGACTTCGGGAAGCTTTCTTT; CDR3 protein: CASSAGLREAFF
D gene: .; clone size: .; V gene: TRBV19; J gene: TRBJ2-1; CDR3 DNA: TGTGCCAGTGCACCTTTCGCGGGGAGCTCCTACAATGAGCAGTTCTTC; CDR3 protein: CASAPFAGSSYNEQFF
D gene: TRBD1; clone size: .; V gene: TRBV5-1; J gene: TRBJ1-5; CDR3 DNA: TGCGCCAGCAGCTTGACAGGGGCGCAGGGACAGCCCCAGCATTTT; CDR3 protein: CASSLTGAQGQPQHF
D gene: TRBD2; clone size: .; V gene: TRBV27; J gene: TRBJ2-7; CDR3 DNA: TGTGCCAGCAGTTTGGTTGGCCCGAGCGGGGGGTCCTACGAGCAGTACTTC; CDR3 protein: CASSLVGPSGGSYEQYF
D gene: .; clone size: few; V gene: TRBV27; J gene: TRBJ2-3; CDR3 DNA: TGTGCCAGCCAGGGGCTTGGCCTAACAGATACGCAGTATTTT; CDR3 protein: CASQGLGLTDTQYF
D gene: TRBD1; clone size: .; V gene: TRBV4-1; J gene: TRBJ1-1; CDR3 DNA: TGCGCCAGCAGCCAGCACAGGGGGACTGAAGCTTTCTTT; CDR3 protein: CASSQHRGTEAFF
D gene: .; clone size: .; V gene: TRBV7-8; J gene: TRBJ2-4; CDR3 DNA: TGTGCCAGCAGCGGACCACAGGGCCTCCTAGCCAAAAACATTCAGTACTTC; CDR3 protein: CASSGPQGLLAKNIQYF
D gene: .; clone size: few; V gene: TRBV11-2; J gene: TRBJ1-3; CDR3 DNA: TGTGCCAGCAGCTTAGACATGTTTGGGAGTTCGGCTGGAAACACCATATATTTT; CDR3 protein: CASSLDMFGSSAGNTIYF
D gene: .; clone size: .; V gene: TRBV6-6; J gene: TRBJ1-6; CDR3 DNA: TGTGCCAGCAGTAGTGGCTCCGACAGAGATTATAATTCACCCCTCCACTTT; CDR3 protein: CASSSGSDRDYNSPLHF
D gene: .; clone size: few; V gene: TRBV20-1; J gene: TRBJ1-2; CDR3 DNA: TGCAGTGCTAGAGATAGAACGAGACAGCCTAACTATGGCTACACCTTC; CDR3 protein: CSARDRTRQPNYGYTF
D gene: TRBD1; clone size: few; V gene: TRBV7-6; J gene: TRBJ1-3; CDR3 DNA: TGTGCCAGCAGCCACGCCGGAGGACAGGGGTCTCTCCACTCTGGAAACACCATATATTTT; CDR3 protein: CASSHAGGQGSLHSGNTIYF
D gene: .; clone size: .; V gene: TRBV12-3/TRBV12-4; J gene: TRBJ2-3; CDR3 DNA: TGTGCCAGCAGTTTAGCACCATACGCAGATACGCAGTATTTT; CDR3 protein: CASSLAPYADTQYF
D gene: .; clone size: .; V gene: TRBV14; J gene: TRBJ2-7; CDR3 DNA: TGTGCCAGCAGCCAAGTTCTGGGCGCCGAGCAGTACTTC; CDR3 protein: CASSQVLGAEQYF
D gene: TRBD1; clone size: many; V gene: TRBV7-6; J gene: TRBJ1-1; CDR3 DNA: TGTGCCAGCAGCTTCCGTACAGGGGACCCCACTGAAGCTTTCTTT; CDR3 protein: CASSFRTGDPTEAFF
D gene: .; clone size: .; V gene: TRBV27; J gene: TRBJ2-1; CDR3 DNA: TGTGCCAGCAGTCTACCGGGACGACTGTTCTTC; CDR3 protein: CASSLPGRLFF
D gene: .; clone size: .; V gene: TRBV7-6; J gene: TRBJ2-5; CDR3 DNA: TGTGCCAGCAGCTTCGGGGTCGGCCAAGAGACCCAGTACTTC; CDR3 protein: CASSFGVGQETQYF
D gene: TRBD1; clone size: .; V gene: TRBV28; J gene: TRBJ2-1; CDR3 DNA: TGTGCCAGCAGTTTACAGGACAGGGGGCAATACAATGAGCAGTTCTTC; CDR3 protein: CASSLQDRGQYNEQFF
D gene: .; clone size: few; V gene: TRBV19; J gene: TRBJ1-1; CDR3 DNA: TGTGCCAGTAGTCCGAGCGGGGGGGAGCTGAACACTGAAGCTTTCTTT; CDR3 protein: CASSPSGGELNTEAFF
D gene: .; clone size: few; V gene: TRBV24-1; J gene: TRBJ2-2; CDR3 DNA: TGTGCCACCAGTGAGGGCTATCCGAACACCGGGGAGCTGTTTTTT; CDR3 protein: CATSEGYPNTGELFF
D gene: .; clone size: many; V gene: TRBV7-8; J gene: TRBJ2-3; CDR3 DNA: TGTGCCAGCAGCTCCAGGTCAGATACGCAGTATTTT; CDR3 protein: CASSSRSDTQYF
D gene: .; clone size: .; V gene: TRBV27; J gene: TRBJ2-2; CDR3 DNA: TGTGCCAGCAGTTACACAGACGCCGGGGAGCTGTTTTTT; CDR3 protein: CASSYTDAGELFF
D gene: .; clone size: .; V gene: TRBV5-6; J gene: TRBJ2-3; CDR3 DNA: TGTGCCAGCAGCAGACGGGGATATGGCGCAGATACGCAGTATTTT; CDR3 protein: CASSRRGYGADTQYF
D gene: .; clone size: .; V gene: TRBV9; J gene: TRBJ1-2; CDR3 DNA: TGTGCCAGCAGCCCGCGATGGGGGAGCTATGGCTACACCTTC; CDR3 protein: CASSPRWGSYGYTF
D gene: TRBD1; clone size: few; V gene: TRBV7-9; J gene: TRBJ1-3; CDR3 DNA: TGTGCCAGCAGGGTCGCGGGACAGGGTACAATACCCATATATTTT; CDR3 protein: CASRVAGQGTIPIYF
D gene: TRBD1; clone size: .; V gene: TRBV9; J gene: TRBJ2-4; CDR3 DNA: TGTGCCAGCAGCACCCGGGACAGGGAAAACATTCAGTACTTC; CDR3 protein: CASSTRDRENIQYF
D gene: .; clone size: few; V gene: TRBV5-6; J gene: TRBJ2-7; CDR3 DNA: TGTGCCAGCAGCCCCGATTTATCTTTGGGACGACACGAGCAGTACTTC; CDR3 protein: CASSPDLSLGRHEQYF
D gene: .; clone size: .; V gene: TRBV13; J gene: TRBJ2-7; CDR3 DNA: TGTGCCAGCAGCCCGCGGCCCCGGGACGAGCAGTACTTC; CDR3 protein: CASSPRPRDEQYF
D gene: .; clone size: .; V gene: TRBV7-6; J gene: TRBJ2-5; CDR3 DNA: TGTGCCAGCAGAGTCCCGGGACACCTCGATGAGACCCAGTACTTC; CDR3 protein: CASRVPGHLDETQYF
D gene: .; clone size: few; V gene: TRBV27; J gene: TRBJ1-1; CDR3 DNA: TGTGCCAGCAGTCCCGGGGCCCTACGAGTAGCTTTCTTT; CDR3 protein: CASSPGALRVAFF
D gene: .; clone size: few; V gene: TRBV12-3/TRBV12-4; J gene: TRBJ2-1; CDR3 DNA: TGTGCCAGCAGTTCCATTTCTCGGGGCTTCTCCTACAATGAGCAGTTCTTC; CDR3 protein: CASSSISRGFSYNEQFF
D gene: .; clone size: .; V gene: TRBV19; J gene: TRBJ1-5; CDR3 DNA: TGTGCCAGTAGTTACCTCCGGGACGGCGGCAATCAGCCCCAGCATTTT; CDR3 protein: CASSYLRDGGNQPQHF
D gene: TRBD2; clone size: .; V gene: TRBV4-2; J gene: TRBJ2-5; CDR3 DNA: TGTGCCAGCAGCACAGACGAGCTAGCGGGGAGTGTAGGAGAGACCCAGTACTTC; CDR3 protein: CASSTDELAGSVGETQYF
D gene: TRBD1; clone size: few; V gene: TRBV12-3/TRBV12-4; J gene: TRBJ1-1; CDR3 DNA: TGTGCCAGCAGTACCACAGGGGCGAGGACTGAAGCTTTCTTT; CDR3 protein: CASSTTGARTEAFF
D gene: TRBD1; clone size: .; V gene: TRBV6-5; J gene: TRBJ2-5; CDR3 DNA: TGTGCCAGCAGTTACCCTAAACTTGGGACAGCCAAGCAAGAGACCCAGTACTTC; CDR3 protein: CASSYPKLGTAKQETQYF
D gene: TRBD2; clone size: .; V gene: TRBV24-1; J gene: TRBJ2-1; CDR3 DNA: TGTGCCACCAGTGATTTAACTAGCGGGGCCTCCGTGGAGCAGTTCTTC; CDR3 protein: CATSDLTSGASVEQFF
D gene: .; clone size: few; V gene: TRBV7-9; J gene: TRBJ2-2; CDR3 DNA: TGTGCCAGCAGCTTTTTTACAGACACCGGGGAGCTGTTTTTT; CDR3 protein: CASSFFTDTGELFF
D gene: TRBD1; clone size: .; V gene: TRBV5-1; J gene: TRBJ2-7; CDR3 DNA: TGCGCCAGCAGCTGGGGGGACAGGGGAGTCTACGAGCAGTACTTC; CDR3 protein: CASSWGDRGVYEQYF
D gene: .; clone size: .; V gene: TRBV5-4; J gene: TRBJ1-6; CDR3 DNA: TGTGCCAGCAGCTTGTTTAAGGACTCACCCCTCCACTTT; CDR3 protein: CASSLFKDSPLHF
D gene: .; clone size: many; V gene: TRBV7-2; J gene: TRBJ2-5; CDR3 DNA: TGTGCCAGCAGCTTAGTTGGACGCCTCCGAGAGACCCAGTACTTC; CDR3 protein: CASSLVGRLRETQYF
D gene: .; clone size: .; V gene: TRBV2; J gene: TRBJ2-1; CDR3 DNA: TGTGCCAGCCCCCCCCCGGGCGCCAATGAGCAGTTCTTC; CDR3 protein: CASPPPGANEQFF
D gene: TRBD2; clone size: .; V gene: TRBV6-2/TRBV6-3; J gene: TRBJ2-1; CDR3 DNA: TGTGCCAGCAGTTACGGCGGGGGGTCCTCCTACAATGAGCAGTTCTTC; CDR3 protein: CASSYGGGSSYNEQFF
D gene: .; clone size: few; V gene: TRBV7-6; J gene: TRBJ2-1; CDR3 DNA: TGTGCCAGCAGCTTAGACGGGACTGGCTATGAGCAGTTCTTC; CDR3 protein: CASSLDGTGYEQFF
D gene: .; clone size: few; V gene: TRBV4-1; J gene: TRBJ2-7; CDR3 DNA: TGCGCCAGCAGCCAGGGGGTCAGGGCCTACGAGCAGTACTTC; CDR3 protein: CASSQGVRAYEQYF
D gene: .; clone size: .; V gene: TRBV28; J gene: TRBJ2-5; CDR3 DNA: TGTGCCAGCCAGGGTACCTTAGAGGAGACCCAGTACTTC; CDR3 protein: CASQGTLEETQYF
D gene: .; clone size: .; V gene: TRBV27; J gene: TRBJ2-5; CDR3 DNA: TGTGCCAGCAGGCCGGGGTCCGGGGGATCGGCCCAGTACTTC; CDR3 protein: CASRPGSGGSAQYF
D gene: .; clone size: few; V gene: TRBV27; J gene: TRBJ1-6; CDR3 DNA: TGTGCCAGCAGTTTATGGCGGGGCACGGTCGTCACCCTCCACTTT; CDR3 protein: CASSLWRGTVVTLHF
D gene: TRBD1; clone size: .; V gene: TRBV29-1; J gene: TRBJ2-7; CDR3 DNA: TGCAGCGCTGGGGGGACAGGGAATTCCTACGAGCAGTACTTC; CDR3 protein: CSAGGTGNSYEQYF
D gene: TRBD1; clone size: few; V gene: TRBV4-1; J gene: TRBJ2-7; CDR3 DNA: TGCGCCAGCAGCCTAACCGGGACAGGGGAACCCGAGCAGTACTTC; CDR3 protein: CASSLTGTGEPEQYF
D gene: .; clone size: .; V gene: TRBV10-3; J gene: TRBJ2-3; CDR3 DNA: TGTGCCATCAGTGAGGGGGTAATTATGGGCGGGGGACACACAGATACGCAGTATTTT; CDR3 protein: CAISEGVIMGGGHTDTQYF
D gene: TRBD2; clone size: .; V gene: TRBV19; J gene: TRBJ2-1; CDR3 DNA: TGTGCCAGTAGTATAGATAGCGGGGGGCTTTACAATGAGCAGTTCTTC; CDR3 protein: CASSIDSGGLYNEQFF
D gene: .; clone size: few; V gene: TRBV4-1; J gene: TRBJ1-2; CDR3 DNA: TGCGCCAGCAGCCAAGAGACAAACTTGAATGGCTACACCTTC; CDR3 protein: CASSQETNLNGYTF
D gene: .; clone size: .; V gene: TRBV4-3; J gene: TRBJ1-2; CDR3 DNA: TGCGCCAGCAGCGATAGCAGCTATGGCTACACCTTC; CDR3 protein: CASSDSSYGYTF
D gene: TRBD1; clone size: .; V gene: TRBV2; J gene: TRBJ2-1; CDR3 DNA: TGTGCCAGCAGTGACCCTTGGACAGGGGGCCCTCACAATGAGCAGTTCTTC; CDR3 protein: CASSDPWTGGPHNEQFF
D gene: TRBD1; clone size: few; V gene: TRBV7-2; J gene: TRBJ1-2; CDR3 DNA: TGTGCCAGCAGCTTAGGAGGGCACAGGGGGCCGAACTATGGCTACACCTTC; CDR3 protein: CASSLGGHRGPNYGYTF
D gene: TRBD2; clone size: .; V gene: TRBV15; J gene: TRBJ2-1; CDR3 DNA: TGTGCCACCAGCGGGCTAGCGGGGGGGCTAAATGAGCAGTTCTTC; CDR3 protein: CATSGLAGGLNEQFF
D gene: .; clone size: .; V gene: TRBV4-2; J gene: TRBJ2-1; CDR3 DNA: TGTGCCAGCAGCGATAATGGTTTGATATTAGTCGATGAGCAGTTCTTC; CDR3 protein: CASSDNGLILVDEQFF
D gene: .; clone size: few; V gene: TRBV19; J gene: TRBJ1-4; CDR3 DNA: TGTGCCAGTAGTCACGCCAATGAGGGACTGTTTTTT; CDR3 protein: CASSHANEGLFF